These T cell receptor beta chains were read from a single sample in a study of T-cell reconstitution after alpha-beta-depleted transplantation in children. TCRdb independently ran MiXCR on the PCR reads; one entry per CDR3 protein. The top ten clones hold 0.79% of a sample with approximately 630,000 distinct CDR3 sequences, 13% of them seen once. The specimen was PBMCs, collected before TCRalphabeta/CD19-depleted stem cell transplant. The source is a girl aged 2-15 years with congenital amegakaryocytic thrombocytopenia, due to receive a stem cell transplant. The CDR3 runs from the conserved cysteine through the conserved F or W. The order of the fields is clone size, D gene, V gene, J gene, CDR3 protein, CDR3 DNA. A D gene is named only where the DNA matches it firmly. Clone size, where shown, is once, few, many, or a class for clones that have expanded.

>.|.|TRBV27|TRBJ2-2
CASSMWQNTGELFF
TGTGCCAGCTCAATGTGGCAGAACACCGGGGAGCTGTTTTTT
>.|TRBD2|TRBV20-1|TRBJ2-5
CSARDFQGKTSGEQETQYF
TGCAGTGCTAGAGATTTCCAGGGGAAGACTAGCGGGGAGCAAGAGACCCAGTACTTC
>.|.|TRBV5-5|TRBJ2-3
CASSPSASVFSTDTQYF
TGTGCCAGCAGCCCTTCCGCTAGCGTTTTTAGCACAGATACGCAGTATTTT
>few|.|TRBV12-3/TRBV12-4|TRBJ2-2
CASSVVLLSDRYTGELFF
TGTGCCAGCAGTGTGGTGCTCCTTAGCGACCGATACACCGGGGAGCTGTTTTTT
>.|.|TRBV5-5|TRBJ2-5
CASSQVTLKKETQYF
TGTGCCAGCAGCCAGGTGACACTGAAAAAAGAGACCCAGTACTTC
>many|.|TRBV5-1|TRBJ1-6
CASSLARQSVSPLHF
TGCGCCAGCAGCTTGGCCCGACAGTCGGTTTCACCCCTCCACTTT
>.|.|TRBV27|TRBJ2-1
CASSLLGGNNEQFF
TGTGCCAGCAGTCTCTTGGGGGGCAACAATGAGCAGTTCTTC
>once|.|TRBV19|TRBJ2-3
CAIGPRDSTDTQYF
TGTGCCATTGGACCCAGAGATAGCACAGATACGCAGTATTTT
>many|.|TRBV29-1|TRBJ1-2
CSVVGTYYGYTF
TGCAGCGTTGTTGGGACCTACTATGGCTACACCTTC
>many|TRBD2|TRBV6-2/TRBV6-3|TRBJ2-1
CASSYLWVSGRDPSYNEQFF
TGTGCCAGCAGTTACTTGTGGGTTAGCGGGAGAGATCCCTCCTACAATGAGCAGTTCTTC
>.|TRBD2|TRBV12-3/TRBV12-4|TRBJ2-1
CASSFRTSGLSSYNEQFF
TGTGCCAGCAGTTTCAGGACTAGCGGGCTGAGCTCCTACAATGAGCAGTTCTTC
>many|TRBD2|TRBV20-1|TRBJ2-1
CSALNGLAGGPRGYNEQFF
TGCAGTGCTTTGAACGGACTAGCGGGAGGGCCACGGGGCTACAATGAGCAGTTCTTC
>few|.|TRBV29-1|TRBJ2-4
CSVADRLAKNIQYF
TGCAGCGTTGCTGACAGGCTAGCCAAAAACATTCAGTACTTC
>many|.|TRBV5-1|TRBJ2-1
CASSNVLVEGGEQFF
TGCGCCAGCAGCAACGTGCTAGTCGAGGGCGGTGAGCAGTTCTTC
>.|.|TRBV5-1|TRBJ2-3
CASSSQTSGDTQYF
TGCGCCAGCAGCTCACAGACTAGTGGAGATACGCAGTATTTT
>many|TRBD1|TRBV28|TRBJ1-1
CASNTGGDNTEAFF
TGTGCCAGCAACACAGGGGGGGACAACACTGAAGCTTTCTTT
>many|.|TRBV7-6|TRBJ2-1
CASSLIFSDEQFF
TGTGCCAGCAGCTTAATCTTCTCCGATGAGCAGTTCTTC
>few|.|TRBV2|TRBJ2-7
CASRSFYEQYF
TGTGCCAGCAGATCGTTCTACGAGCAGTACTTC
>many|.|TRBV15|TRBJ2-4
CATSRDPFGALVLFDKNIQYF
TGTGCCACCAGCAGAGATCCTTTCGGGGCCCTAGTCTTGTTTGACAAAAACATTCAGTACTTC
>few|.|TRBV27|TRBJ1-4
CASSALGEKLFF
TGTGCCAGCAGTGCCCTTGGTGAAAAACTGTTTTTT
>.|TRBD2|TRBV7-2|TRBJ2-1
CASSMTSGGLNEQFF
TGTGCCAGCAGCATGACTAGCGGGGGGCTGAATGAGCAGTTCTTC